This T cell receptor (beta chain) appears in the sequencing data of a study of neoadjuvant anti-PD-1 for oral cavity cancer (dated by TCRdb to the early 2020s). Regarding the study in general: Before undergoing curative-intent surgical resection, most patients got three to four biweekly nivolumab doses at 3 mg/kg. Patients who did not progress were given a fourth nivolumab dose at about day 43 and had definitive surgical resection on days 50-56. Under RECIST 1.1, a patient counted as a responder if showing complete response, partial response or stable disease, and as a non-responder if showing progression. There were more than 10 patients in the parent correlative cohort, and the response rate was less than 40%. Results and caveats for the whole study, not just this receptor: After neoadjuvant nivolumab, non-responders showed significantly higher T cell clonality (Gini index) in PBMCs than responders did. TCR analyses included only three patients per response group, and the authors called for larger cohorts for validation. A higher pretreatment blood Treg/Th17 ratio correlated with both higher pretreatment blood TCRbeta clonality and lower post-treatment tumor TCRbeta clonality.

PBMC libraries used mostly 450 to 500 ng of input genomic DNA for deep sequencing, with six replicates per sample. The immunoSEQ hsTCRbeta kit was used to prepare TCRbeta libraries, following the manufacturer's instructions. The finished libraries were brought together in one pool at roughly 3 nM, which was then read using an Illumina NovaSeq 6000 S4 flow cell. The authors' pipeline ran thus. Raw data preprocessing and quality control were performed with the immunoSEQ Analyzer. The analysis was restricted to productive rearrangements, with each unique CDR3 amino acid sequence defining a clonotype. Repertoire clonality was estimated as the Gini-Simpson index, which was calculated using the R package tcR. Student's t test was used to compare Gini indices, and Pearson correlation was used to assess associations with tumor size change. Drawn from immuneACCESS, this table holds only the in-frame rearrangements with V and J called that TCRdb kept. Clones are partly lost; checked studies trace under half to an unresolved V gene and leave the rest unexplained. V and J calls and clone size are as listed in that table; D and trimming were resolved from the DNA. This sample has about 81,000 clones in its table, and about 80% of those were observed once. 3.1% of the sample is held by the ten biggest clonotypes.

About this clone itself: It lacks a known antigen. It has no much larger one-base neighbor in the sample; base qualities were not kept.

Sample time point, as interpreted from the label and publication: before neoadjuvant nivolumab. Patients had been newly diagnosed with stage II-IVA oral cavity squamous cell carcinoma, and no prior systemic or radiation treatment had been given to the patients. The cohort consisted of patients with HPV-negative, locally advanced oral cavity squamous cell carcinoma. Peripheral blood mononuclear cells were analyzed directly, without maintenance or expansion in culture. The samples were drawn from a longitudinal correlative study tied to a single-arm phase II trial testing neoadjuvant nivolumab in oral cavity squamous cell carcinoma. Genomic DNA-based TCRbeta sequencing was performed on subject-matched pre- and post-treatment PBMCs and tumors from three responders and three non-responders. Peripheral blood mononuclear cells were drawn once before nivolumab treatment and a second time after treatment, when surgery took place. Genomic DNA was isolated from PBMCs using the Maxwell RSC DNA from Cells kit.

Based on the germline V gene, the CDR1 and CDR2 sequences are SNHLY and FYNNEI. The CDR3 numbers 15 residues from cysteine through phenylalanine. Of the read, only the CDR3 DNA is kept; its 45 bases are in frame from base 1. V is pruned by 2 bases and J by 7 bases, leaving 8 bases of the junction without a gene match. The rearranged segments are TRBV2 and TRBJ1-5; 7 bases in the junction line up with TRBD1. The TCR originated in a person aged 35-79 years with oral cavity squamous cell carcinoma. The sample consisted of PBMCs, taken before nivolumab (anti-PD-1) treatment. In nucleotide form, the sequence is TGTGCCAGCAGTGAAAGGGGACAGCTTAGCCAGCCCCAGCATTTT. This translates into CASSERGQLSQPQHF.